A selection of T cell receptor beta chains follows, all from one sample in a study of T-cell reconstitution after alpha-beta-depleted transplantation in children. TCRdb re-called the PCR reads with MiXCR, one entry per CDR3 protein. Here the sample spans about 490,000 distinct CDR3 sequences, 10% being singletons. Sequencing used PBMCs, obtained before TCRalphabeta/CD19-depleted stem cell transplant. These receptors were collected from a child aged 2 to 10 with inherited bone marrow failure, due to receive a stem cell transplant. CDR3s include the opening cysteine and the closing phenylalanine or tryptophan. The D gene is left open where the match is weak. Expanded clones are given a class, and other clones once, few, many or no size at all.

>TRBD1|TRBV18|TRBJ1-2|few
TGTGCCAGCTCACCGACAGGGGATAACTATGGCTACACCTTC
CASSPTGDNYGYTF
>NA|TRBV12-3/TRBV12-4|TRBJ2-2|many
TGTGCCAGCAGGGACCGTGACGGCACCGGGGAGCTGTTTTTT
CASRDRDGTGELFF
>NA|TRBV7-8|TRBJ2-3|many
TGTGCCAGCAGCTTAATTGGCGGGAAGGGCGCAGATACGCAGTATTTT
CASSLIGGKGADTQYF
>TRBD1|TRBV29-1|TRBJ2-7|many
TGCAGCGTTGCTCGGGGGACAGGGGGCCCCTACGAGCAGTACTTC
CSVARGTGGPYEQYF
>NA|TRBV20-1|TRBJ2-5|many
TGCAGTGCGGGGACCCAGTACTTC
CSAGTQYF
>NA|TRBV11-1|TRBJ2-5|NA
TGTGCCAGCAGCTTGTCACCCGGGGAGGAGGAGACCCAGTACTTC
CASSLSPGEEETQYF
>TRBD1|TRBV29-1|TRBJ2-2|many
TGCAGCGGAAGACAGGGTGCGAACACCGGGGAGCTGTTTTTT
CSGRQGANTGELFF
>TRBD1|TRBV7-2|TRBJ1-2|many
TGTGCCAGCAGCTTCGGCCGGGGACAGGGTGATGGCTACACCTTC
CASSFGRGQGDGYTF
>TRBD1|TRBV18|TRBJ1-2|NA
TGTGCCAGCTCACCAAGACAGGGCGACTATGGCTACACCTTC
CASSPRQGDYGYTF
>NA|TRBV29-1|TRBJ1-2|many
TGCAGCGTTGTCGAGGGTCTTGGCTACACCTTC
CSVVEGLGYTF
>NA|TRBV21-1|TRBJ2-2|few
TGTGCCAGCAGCAAAGTACTAGCGGCCACCGGGGAGCTGTTTTTT
CASSKVLAATGELFF
>NA|TRBV4-2|TRBJ2-7|many
TGTGCCAGCAGCCAAGATCCGGCTAGCGACTCCTACGAGCAGTACTTC
CASSQDPASDSYEQYF
>TRBD2|TRBV20-1|TRBJ2-7|NA
TGCAGTGCTAAAAATCCGGGGACTAGCGGGAACTTC
CSAKNPGTSGNF
>TRBD1|TRBV11-2|TRBJ1-1|many
TGTGCCAGCAGCTGGGACAGACCGACGGGGGCTTTCTTT
CASSWDRPTGAFF
>NA|TRBV5-1|TRBJ2-7|many
TGCGCCAGCAGCCGAGAGGGACTTCCAGGCGAGCAGTACTTC
CASSREGLPGEQYF
>NA|TRBV5-1|TRBJ2-7|many
TGCGCCAGCAGCTTGGCGCGGGATGGAGCCTACGAGCAGTACTTC
CASSLARDGAYEQYF
>TRBD2|TRBV11-2|TRBJ2-1|many
TGTGCCAGCAGCTCGACAAGAGCTAGCGGATACAATGAGCAGTTCTTC
CASSSTRASGYNEQFF
>NA|TRBV28|TRBJ1-2|many
TGTGCCAGCAGTTTGTGGAAGGGATCAGCTAACTATGGCTACACCTTC
CASSLWKGSANYGYTF
>TRBD2|TRBV6-2/TRBV6-3|TRBJ2-7|NA
TGTGCCAGCAGCCTTAGCGGGAACTACGAGCAGTACTTC
CASSLSGNYEQYF
>TRBD2|TRBV23-1|TRBJ2-4|NA
TGCGCCAGCAGTCAATTCCAGGGACTAACCAAAAACATTCAGTACTTC
CASSQFQGLTKNIQYF
>NA|TRBV7-2|TRBJ1-2|few
TGTGCCAGCAGCTTGGCCCTTACGAGTCCCGAAGGCTACACCTTC
CASSLALTSPEGYTF
>TRBD1|TRBV10-2|TRBJ1-2|many
TGCGCCAGCAGTGAGGGGGGACAGGCTCTCTATGGCTACACCTTC
CASSEGGQALYGYTF
>NA|TRBV20-1|TRBJ2-3|few
TGCAGTGCTAGGCGGGAAATAGCCACAGATACGCAGTATTTT
CSARREIATDTQYF
>TRBD2|TRBV12-3/TRBV12-4|TRBJ2-3|many
TGTGCCAGCAGCTTGACTAGCGGTTACACAGATACGCAGTATTTT
CASSLTSGYTDTQYF
>TRBD2|TRBV4-3|TRBJ2-2|NA
TGCGCCAGCAGCGGTCCCGGGACTACGTTTTCCTTGAACACCGGGGAGCTGTTTTTT
CASSGPGTTFSLNTGELFF
>TRBD2|TRBV20-1|TRBJ2-1|many
TGCAGTGCTAGAGGGCACGGGACTAGCGGGAGGGACAATGAGCAGTTCTTC
CSARGHGTSGRDNEQFF
>NA|TRBV12-3/TRBV12-4|TRBJ2-3|many
TGTGCCAGCAGTCCCGCTGGGGGAACAGATACGCAGTATTTT
CASSPAGGTDTQYF
>NA|TRBV9|TRBJ2-2|many
TGTGCCAGCAGCGTAGAAGGGGGAGGGACCGGGGAGCTGTTTTTT
CASSVEGGGTGELFF